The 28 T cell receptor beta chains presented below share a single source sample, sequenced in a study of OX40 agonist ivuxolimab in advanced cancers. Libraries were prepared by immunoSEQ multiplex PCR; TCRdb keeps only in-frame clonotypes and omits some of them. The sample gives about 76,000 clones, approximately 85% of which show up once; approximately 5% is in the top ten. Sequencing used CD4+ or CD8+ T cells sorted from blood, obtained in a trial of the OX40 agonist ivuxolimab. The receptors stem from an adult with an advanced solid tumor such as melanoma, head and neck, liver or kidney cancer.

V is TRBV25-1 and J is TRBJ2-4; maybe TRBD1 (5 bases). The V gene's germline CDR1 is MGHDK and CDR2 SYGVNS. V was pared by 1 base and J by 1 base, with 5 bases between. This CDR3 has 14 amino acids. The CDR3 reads CASSESGAKNIQYF. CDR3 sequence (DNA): TGTGCCAGCAGTGAATCAGGGGCCAAAAACATTCAGTACTTC.

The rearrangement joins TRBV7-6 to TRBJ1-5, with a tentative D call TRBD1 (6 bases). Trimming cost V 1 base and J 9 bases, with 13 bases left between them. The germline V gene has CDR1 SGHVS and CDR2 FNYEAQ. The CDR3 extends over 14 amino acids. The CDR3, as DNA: TGTGCCAGCAGCTTAGATCCCGGGGGGCGGCCCCAGCATTTT. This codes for CASSLDPGGRPQHF.

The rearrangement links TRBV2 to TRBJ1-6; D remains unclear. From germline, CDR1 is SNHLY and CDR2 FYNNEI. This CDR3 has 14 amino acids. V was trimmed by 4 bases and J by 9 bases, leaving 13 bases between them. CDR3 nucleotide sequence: TGTGCCAGCAGTGGAGGAGATACGGCTTCACCCCTCCACTTT. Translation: CASSGGDTASPLHF.

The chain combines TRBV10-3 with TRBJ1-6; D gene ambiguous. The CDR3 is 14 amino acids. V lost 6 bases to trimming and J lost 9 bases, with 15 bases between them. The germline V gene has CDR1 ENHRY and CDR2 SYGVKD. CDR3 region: CAIRFQMEGSPLHF. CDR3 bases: TGTGCCATCAGGTTTCAGATGGAGGGTTCACCCCTCCACTTT.

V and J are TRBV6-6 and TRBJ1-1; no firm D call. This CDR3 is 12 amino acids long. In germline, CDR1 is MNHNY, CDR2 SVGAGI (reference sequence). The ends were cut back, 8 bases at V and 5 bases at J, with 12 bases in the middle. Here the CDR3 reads CASVRSGTEAFF. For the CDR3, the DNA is TGTGCCAGCGTGAGGTCGGGTACTGAAGCTTTCTTT.

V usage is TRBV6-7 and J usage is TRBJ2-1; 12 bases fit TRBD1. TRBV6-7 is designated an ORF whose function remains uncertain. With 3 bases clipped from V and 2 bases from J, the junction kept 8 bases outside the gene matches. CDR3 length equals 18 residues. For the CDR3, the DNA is TGTGCCAGCAGTTATCCCGGGACAGGGGGCAGTACCTACAATGAGCAGTTCTTC. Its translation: CASSYPGTGGSTYNEQFF.

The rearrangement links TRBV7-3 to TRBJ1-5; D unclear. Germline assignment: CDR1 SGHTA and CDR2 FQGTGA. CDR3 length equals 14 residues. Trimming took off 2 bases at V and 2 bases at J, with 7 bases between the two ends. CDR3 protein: CASSLVWGNQPQHF. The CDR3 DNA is TGTGCCAGCAGCTTAGTCTGGGGCAATCAGCCCCAGCATTTT.

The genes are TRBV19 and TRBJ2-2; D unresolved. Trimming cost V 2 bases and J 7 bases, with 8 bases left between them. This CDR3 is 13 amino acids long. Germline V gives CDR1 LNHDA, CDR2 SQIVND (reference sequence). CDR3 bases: TGTGCCAGTAGTATAAGCCTGATCGGGGAGCTGTTTTTT. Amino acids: CASSISLIGELFF.

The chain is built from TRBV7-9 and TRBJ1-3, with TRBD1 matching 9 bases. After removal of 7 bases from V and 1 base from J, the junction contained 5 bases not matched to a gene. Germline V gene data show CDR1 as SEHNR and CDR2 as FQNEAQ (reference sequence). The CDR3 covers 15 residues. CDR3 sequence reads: CASTGQGFSGNTIYF. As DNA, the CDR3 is TGTGCCAGCACCGGACAGGGGTTTTCTGGAAACACCATATATTTT.

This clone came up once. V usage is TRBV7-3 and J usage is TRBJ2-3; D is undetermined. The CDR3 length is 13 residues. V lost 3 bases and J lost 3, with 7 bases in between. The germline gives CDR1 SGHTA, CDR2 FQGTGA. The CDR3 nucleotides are TGTGCCAGCAGCTTGGCGGTGACAGATACGCAGTATTTT. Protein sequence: CASSLAVTDTQYF.

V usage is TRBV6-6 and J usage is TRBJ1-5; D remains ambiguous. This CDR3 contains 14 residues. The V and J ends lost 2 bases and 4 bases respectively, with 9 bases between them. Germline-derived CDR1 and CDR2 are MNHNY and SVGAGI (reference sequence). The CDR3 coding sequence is TGTGCCAGCAGTTACACGCAGCTAAATCAGCCCCAGCATTTT. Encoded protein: CASSYTQLNQPQHF.

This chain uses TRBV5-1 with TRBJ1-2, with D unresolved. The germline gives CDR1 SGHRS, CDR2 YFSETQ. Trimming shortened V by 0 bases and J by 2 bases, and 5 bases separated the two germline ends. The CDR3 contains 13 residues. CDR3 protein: CASSLEQNYGYTF. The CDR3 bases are TGCGCCAGCAGCTTGGAACAGAACTATGGCTACACCTTC.

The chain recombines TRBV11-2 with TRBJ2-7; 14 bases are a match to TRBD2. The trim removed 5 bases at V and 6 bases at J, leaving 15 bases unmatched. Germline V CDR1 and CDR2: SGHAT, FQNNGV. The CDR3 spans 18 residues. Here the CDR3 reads CASSPGVGTSGSKTEQYF. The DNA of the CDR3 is TGTGCCAGCAGCCCAGGGGTGGGGACTAGCGGGAGTAAAACCGAGCAGTACTTC.

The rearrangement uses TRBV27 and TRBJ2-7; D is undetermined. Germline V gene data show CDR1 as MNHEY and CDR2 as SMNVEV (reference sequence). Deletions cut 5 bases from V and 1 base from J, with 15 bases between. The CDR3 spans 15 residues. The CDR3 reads CASSESRAASYEQYF. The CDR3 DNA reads TGTGCCAGCAGTGAATCCCGGGCGGCTTCCTACGAGCAGTACTTC.

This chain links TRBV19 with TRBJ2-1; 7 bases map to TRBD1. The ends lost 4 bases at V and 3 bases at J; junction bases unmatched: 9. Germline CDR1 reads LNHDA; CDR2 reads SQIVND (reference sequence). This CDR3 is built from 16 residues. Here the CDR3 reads CASSKRDSAVYNEQFF. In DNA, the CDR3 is TGTGCCAGTAGTAAAAGGGACAGCGCAGTCTACAATGAGCAGTTCTTC.

CDR3 in DNA: TGTGCCACCAGCAGTATCAGGGGCACGGGCACTGAAGCTTTCTTT. Protein sequence: CATSSIRGTGTEAFF. The chain combines TRBV15 with TRBJ1-1; a possible D gene is TRBD1 (6 bases). CDR3 size: 15 residues. Trimming stripped 3 bases from V and 4 bases from J, with 15 bases between. Germline V gives CDR1 LNHNV, CDR2 YYDKDF (reference sequence).

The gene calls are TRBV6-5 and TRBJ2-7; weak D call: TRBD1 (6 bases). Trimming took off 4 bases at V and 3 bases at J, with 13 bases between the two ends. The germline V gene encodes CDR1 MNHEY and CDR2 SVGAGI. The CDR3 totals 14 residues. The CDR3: CASSSPGQIYEQYF. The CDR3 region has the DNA TGTGCCAGCAGTTCCCCTGGACAGATCTACGAGCAGTACTTC.

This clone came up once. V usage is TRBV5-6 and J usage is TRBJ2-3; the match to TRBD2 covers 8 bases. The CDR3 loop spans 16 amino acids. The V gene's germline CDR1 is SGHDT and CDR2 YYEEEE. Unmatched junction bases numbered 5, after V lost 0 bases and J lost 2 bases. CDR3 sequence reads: CASSLVSGGPTDTQYF. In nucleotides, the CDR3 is TGTGCCAGCAGCTTGGTTTCGGGGGGGCCCACAGATACGCAGTATTTT. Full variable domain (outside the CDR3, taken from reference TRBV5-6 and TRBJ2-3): DAGVTQSPTHLIKTRGQQVTLRCSPKSGHDTVSWYQQALGQGPQFIFQYYEEEERQRGNFPDRFSGHQFPNYSSELNVNALLLGDSALYLCASSLVSGGPTDTQYFGPGTRLTVL.

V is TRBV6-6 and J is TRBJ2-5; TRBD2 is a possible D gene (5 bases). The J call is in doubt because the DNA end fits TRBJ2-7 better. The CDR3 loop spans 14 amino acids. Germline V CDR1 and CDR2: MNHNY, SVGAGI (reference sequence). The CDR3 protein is CASRRAVSSYEQYF. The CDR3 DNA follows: TGTGCCAGCAGGAGGGCGGTGAGCTCCTACGAGCAGTACTTC.

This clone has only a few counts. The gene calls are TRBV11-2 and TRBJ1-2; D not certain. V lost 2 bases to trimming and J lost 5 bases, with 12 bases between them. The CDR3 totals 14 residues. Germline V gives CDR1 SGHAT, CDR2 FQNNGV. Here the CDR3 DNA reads TGTGCCAGCAGCTTATGGCCATCGGGATATGGCTACACCTTC. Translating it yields CASSLWPSGYGYTF.

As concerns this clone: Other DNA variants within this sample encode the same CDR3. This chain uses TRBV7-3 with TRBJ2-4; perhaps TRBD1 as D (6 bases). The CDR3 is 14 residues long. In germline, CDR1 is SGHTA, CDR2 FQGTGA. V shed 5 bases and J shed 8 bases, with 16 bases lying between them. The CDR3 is CASSPGVAGDIQYF. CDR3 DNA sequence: TGTGCCAGCAGCCCTGGAGTGGCAGGGGACATTCAGTACTTC.

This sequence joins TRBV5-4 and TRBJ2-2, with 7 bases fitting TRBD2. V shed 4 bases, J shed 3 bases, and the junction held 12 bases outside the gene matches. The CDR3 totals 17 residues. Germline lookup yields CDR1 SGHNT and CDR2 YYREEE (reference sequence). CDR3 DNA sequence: TGTGCCAGCAGCGCGGATAGTGCGGGAGCGTACACCGGGGAGCTGTTTTTT. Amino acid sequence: CASSADSAGAYTGELFF. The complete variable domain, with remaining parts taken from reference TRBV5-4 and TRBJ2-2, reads ETGVTQSPTHLIKTRGQQVTLRCSSQSGHNTVSWYQQALGQGPQFIFQYYREEENGRGNFPPRFSGLQFPNYSSELNVNALELDDSALYLCASSADSAGAYTGELFFGEGSRLTVL.

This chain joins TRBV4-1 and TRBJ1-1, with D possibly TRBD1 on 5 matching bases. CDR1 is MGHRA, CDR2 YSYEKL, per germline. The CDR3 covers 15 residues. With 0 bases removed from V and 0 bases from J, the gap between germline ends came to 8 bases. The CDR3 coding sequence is TGCGCCAGCAGCCAAGAACTACAGGTGAACACTGAAGCTTTCTTT. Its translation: CASSQELQVNTEAFF.

DNA for the CDR3: TGTGCCAGCAGTGAAGCGGGTGATACAGGGGTCTACGAGCAGTACTTC. Translated: CASSEAGDTGVYEQYF. This chain links TRBV6-1 with TRBJ2-7; 7 bases line up with TRBD1. The V segment lost 0 bases and the J segment 3 bases; nucleotides outside the gene matches: 8. This CDR3 comprises 16 residues. CDR1 and CDR2 from the germline V gene are MNHNS and SASEGT.

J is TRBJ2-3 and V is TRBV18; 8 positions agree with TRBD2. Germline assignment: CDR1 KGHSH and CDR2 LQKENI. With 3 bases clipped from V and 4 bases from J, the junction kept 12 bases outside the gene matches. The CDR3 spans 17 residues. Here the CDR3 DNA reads TGTGCCAGCTCACCGGTGTCAGCCGGGACTAGTCCAGATACGCAGTATTTT. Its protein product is CASSPVSAGTSPDTQYF.

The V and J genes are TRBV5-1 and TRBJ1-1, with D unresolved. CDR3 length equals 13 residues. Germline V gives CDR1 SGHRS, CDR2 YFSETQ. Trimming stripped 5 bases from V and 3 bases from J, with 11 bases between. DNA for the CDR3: TGCGCCAGCAGTCGGGGAAGCGACACTGAAGCTTTCTTT. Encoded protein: CASSRGSDTEAFF.

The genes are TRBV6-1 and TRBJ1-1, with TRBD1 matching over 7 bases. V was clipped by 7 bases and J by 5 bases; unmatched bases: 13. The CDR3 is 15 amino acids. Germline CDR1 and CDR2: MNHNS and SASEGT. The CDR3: CASTPGGLGKTEAFF. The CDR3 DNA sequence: TGTGCCAGCACCCCAGGGGGGTTGGGGAAGACTGAAGCTTTCTTT.

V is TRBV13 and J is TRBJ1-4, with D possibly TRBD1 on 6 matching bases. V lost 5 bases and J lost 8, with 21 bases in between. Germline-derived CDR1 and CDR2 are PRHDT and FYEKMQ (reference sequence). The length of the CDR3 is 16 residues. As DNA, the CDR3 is TGTGCCAGCAGCCCACCCCTAGGGGGAAGGCACGAAAAACTGTTTTTT. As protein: CASSPPLGGRHEKLFF.